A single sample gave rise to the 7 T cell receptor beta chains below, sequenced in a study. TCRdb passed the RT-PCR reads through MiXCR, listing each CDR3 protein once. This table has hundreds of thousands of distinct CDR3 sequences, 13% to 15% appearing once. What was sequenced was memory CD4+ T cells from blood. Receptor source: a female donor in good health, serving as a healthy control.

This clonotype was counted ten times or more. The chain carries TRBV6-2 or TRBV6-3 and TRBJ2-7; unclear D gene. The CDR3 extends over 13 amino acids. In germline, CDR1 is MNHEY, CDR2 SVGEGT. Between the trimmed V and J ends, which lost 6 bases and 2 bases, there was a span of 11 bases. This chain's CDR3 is CASSTAVPYEQYF. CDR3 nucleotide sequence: TGTGCCAGCAGCACGGCGGTCCCCTACGAGCAGTACTTC.

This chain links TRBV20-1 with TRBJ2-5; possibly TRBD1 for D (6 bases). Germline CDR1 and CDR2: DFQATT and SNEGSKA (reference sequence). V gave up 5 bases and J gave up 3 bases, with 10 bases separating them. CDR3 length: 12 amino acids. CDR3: CSAAKGEETQYF. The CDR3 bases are TGCAGTGCTGCGAAGGGGGAAGAGACCCAGTACTTC.

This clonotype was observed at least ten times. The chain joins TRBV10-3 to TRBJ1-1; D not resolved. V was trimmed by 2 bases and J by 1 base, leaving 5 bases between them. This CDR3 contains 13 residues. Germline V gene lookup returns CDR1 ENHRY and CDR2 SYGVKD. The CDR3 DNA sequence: TGTGCCATCAGTGAGAAGAGGAACACTGAAGCTTTCTTT. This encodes CAISEKRNTEAFF.

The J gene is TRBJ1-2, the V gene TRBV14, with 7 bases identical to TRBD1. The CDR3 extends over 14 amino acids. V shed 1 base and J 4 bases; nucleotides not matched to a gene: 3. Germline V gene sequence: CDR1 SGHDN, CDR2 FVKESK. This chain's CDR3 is CASSQGGGLYGYTF. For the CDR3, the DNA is TGTGCCAGCAGCCAAGGAGGGGGCCTCTATGGCTACACCTTC. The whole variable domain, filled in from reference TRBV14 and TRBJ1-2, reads EAGVTQFPSHSVIEKGQTVTLRCDPISGHDNLYWYRRVMGKEIKFLLHFVKESKQDESGMPNNRFLAERTGGTYSTLKVQPAELEDSGVYFCASSQGGGLYGYTFGSGTRLTVV.

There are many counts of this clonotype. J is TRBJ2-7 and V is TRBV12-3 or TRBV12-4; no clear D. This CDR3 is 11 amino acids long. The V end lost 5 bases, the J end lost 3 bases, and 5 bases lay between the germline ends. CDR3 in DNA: TGTGCCAGCAGTCAGATCTACGAGCAGTACTTC. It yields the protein CASSQIYEQYF.

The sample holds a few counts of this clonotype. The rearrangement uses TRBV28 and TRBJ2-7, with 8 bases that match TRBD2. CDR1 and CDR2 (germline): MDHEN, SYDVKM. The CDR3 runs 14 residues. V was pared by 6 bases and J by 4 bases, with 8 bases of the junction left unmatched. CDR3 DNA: TGTGCCAGCAGCCCGGGACTAGGCAAGTACGAGCAGTACTTC. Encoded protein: CASSPGLGKYEQYF.

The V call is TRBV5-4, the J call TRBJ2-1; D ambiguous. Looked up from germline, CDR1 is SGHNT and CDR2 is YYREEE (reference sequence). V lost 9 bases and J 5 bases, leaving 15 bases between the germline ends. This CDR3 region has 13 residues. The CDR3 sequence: CATHSEFHNEQFF. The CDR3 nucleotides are TGTGCCACCCATAGTGAGTTCCACAATGAGCAGTTCTTC. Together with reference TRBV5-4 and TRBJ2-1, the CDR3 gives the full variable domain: ETGVTQSPTHLIKTRGQQVTLRCSSQSGHNTVSWYQQALGQGPQFIFQYYREEENGRGNFPPRFSGLQFPNYSSELNVNALELDDSALYLCATHSEFHNEQFFGPGTRLTVL.